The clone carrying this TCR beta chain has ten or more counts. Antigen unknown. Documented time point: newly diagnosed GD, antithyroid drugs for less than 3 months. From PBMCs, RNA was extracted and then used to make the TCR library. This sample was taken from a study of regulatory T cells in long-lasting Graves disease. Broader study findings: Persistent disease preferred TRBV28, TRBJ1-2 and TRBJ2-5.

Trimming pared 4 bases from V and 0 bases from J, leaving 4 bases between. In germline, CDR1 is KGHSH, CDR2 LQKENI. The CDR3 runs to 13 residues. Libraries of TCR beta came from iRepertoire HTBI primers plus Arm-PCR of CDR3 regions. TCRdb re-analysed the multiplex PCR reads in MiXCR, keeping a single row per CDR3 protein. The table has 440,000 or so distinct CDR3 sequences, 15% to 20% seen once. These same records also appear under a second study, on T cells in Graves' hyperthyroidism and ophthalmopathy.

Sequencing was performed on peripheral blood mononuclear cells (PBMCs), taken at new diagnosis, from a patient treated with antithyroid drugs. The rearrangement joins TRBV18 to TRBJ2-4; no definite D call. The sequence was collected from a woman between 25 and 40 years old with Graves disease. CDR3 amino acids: CASSQGAKNIQYF. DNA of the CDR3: TGTGCCAGCTCACAGGGAGCCAAAAACATTCAGTACTTC. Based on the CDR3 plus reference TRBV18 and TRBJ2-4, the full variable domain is NAGVMQNPRHLVRRRGQEARLRCSPMKGHSHVYWYRQLPEEGLKFMVYLQKENIIDESGMPKERFSAEFPKEGPSILRIQQVVRGDSAAYFCASSQGAKNIQYFGAGTRLSVL.